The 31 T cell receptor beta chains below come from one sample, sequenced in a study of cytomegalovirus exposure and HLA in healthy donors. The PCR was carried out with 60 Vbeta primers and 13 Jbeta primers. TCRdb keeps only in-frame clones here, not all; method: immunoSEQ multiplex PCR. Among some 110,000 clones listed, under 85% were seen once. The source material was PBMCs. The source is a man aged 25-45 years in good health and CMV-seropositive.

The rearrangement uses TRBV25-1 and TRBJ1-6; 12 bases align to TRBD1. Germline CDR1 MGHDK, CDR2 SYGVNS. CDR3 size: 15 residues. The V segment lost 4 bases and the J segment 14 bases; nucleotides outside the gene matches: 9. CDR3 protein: CASSGGTGGDEALHF. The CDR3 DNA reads TGTGCCAGCAGTGGGGGGACAGGGGGCGATGAGGCCCTCCACTTT.

The CDR3 loop reads CASSGFWSSYEQYF. The DNA of the CDR3 is TGTGCCAGCAGTGGATTCTGGAGCTCCTACGAGCAGTACTTC. The chain employs TRBV6-5 and TRBJ2-7; unclear D gene. The CDR3 is 14 residues long. The V and J ends lost 5 bases and 0 bases respectively, with 11 bases between them. Per germline, CDR1 MNHEY and CDR2 SVGAGI.

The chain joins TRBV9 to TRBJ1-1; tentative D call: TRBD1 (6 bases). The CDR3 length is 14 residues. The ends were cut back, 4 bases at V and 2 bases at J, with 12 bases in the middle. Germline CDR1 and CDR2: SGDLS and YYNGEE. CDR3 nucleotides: TGTGCCAGCAGCCCGACAGGTTTAAACACTGAAGCTTTCTTT. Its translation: CASSPTGLNTEAFF.

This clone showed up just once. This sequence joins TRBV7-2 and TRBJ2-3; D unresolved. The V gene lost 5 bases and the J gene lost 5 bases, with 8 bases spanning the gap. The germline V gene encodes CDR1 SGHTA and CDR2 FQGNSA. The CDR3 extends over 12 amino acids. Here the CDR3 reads CASSLMRDTQYF. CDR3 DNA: TGTGCCAGCAGCCTCATGAGAGATACGCAGTATTTT.

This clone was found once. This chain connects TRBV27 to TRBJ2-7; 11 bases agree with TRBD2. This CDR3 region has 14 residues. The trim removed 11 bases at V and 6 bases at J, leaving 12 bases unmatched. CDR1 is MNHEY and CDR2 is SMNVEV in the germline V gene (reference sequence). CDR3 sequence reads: CAPVAGGEVSEQYF. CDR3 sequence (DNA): TGTGCCCCGGTAGCGGGGGGGGAAGTCTCCGAGCAGTACTTC.

This CDR3 is CASSSQGYTSDTQYF. The CDR3 nucleotides read TGTGCCAGCAGCTCCCAGGGGTATACGTCAGATACGCAGTATTTT. The chain couples TRBV9 to TRBJ2-3, with a tentative D call TRBD1 (6 bases). The V gene's germline CDR1 is SGDLS and CDR2 YYNGEE. The V end lost 4 bases, the J end lost 4 bases, and 16 bases lay between the germline ends. This CDR3 comprises 15 residues. Drawing the rest from reference TRBV9 and TRBJ2-3, the complete variable domain is DSGVTQTPKHLITATGQRVTLRCSPRSGDLSVYWYQQSLDQGLQFLIQYYNGEERAKGNILERFSAQQFPDLHSELNLSSLELGDSALYFCASSSQGYTSDTQYFGPGTRLTVL.

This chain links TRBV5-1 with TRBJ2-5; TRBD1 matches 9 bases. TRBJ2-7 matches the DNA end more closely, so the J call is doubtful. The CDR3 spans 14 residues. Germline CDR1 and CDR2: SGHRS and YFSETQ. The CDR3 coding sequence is TGCGCCAGCAGCTTGGAGGGACAGGGAACCGAGCAGTACTTC. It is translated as CASSLEGQGTEQYF.

The CDR3 nucleotides are TGTGCCAGCAGTTACAACCCAGGCACAGATACGCAGTATTTT. Residues: CASSYNPGTDTQYF. The chain recombines TRBV6-6 with TRBJ2-3; unclear D gene. CDR1 is MNHNY and CDR2 is SVGAGI in the germline V gene (reference sequence). V was pared by 2 bases and J by 1 base, with 7 bases between. This CDR3 contains 14 residues.

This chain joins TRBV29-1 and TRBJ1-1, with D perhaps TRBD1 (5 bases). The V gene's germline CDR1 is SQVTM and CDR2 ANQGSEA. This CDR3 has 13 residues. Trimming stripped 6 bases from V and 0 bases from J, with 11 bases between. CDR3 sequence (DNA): TGCAGCGTGGGGCGCAGTATGAACACTGAAGCTTTCTTT. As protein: CSVGRSMNTEAFF.

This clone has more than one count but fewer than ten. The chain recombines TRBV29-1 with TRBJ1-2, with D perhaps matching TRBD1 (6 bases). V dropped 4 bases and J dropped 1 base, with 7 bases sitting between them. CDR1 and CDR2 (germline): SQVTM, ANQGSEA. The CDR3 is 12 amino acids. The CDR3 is CSVGGLNYGYTF. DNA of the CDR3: TGCAGCGTTGGGGGGCTTAACTATGGCTACACCTTC.

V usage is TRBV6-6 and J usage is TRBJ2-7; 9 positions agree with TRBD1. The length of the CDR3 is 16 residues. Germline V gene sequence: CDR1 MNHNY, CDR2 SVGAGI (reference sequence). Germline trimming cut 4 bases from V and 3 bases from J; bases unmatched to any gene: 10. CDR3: CASSSSPGTGYYEQYF. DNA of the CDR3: TGTGCCAGCAGTTCCTCGCCCGGGACAGGGTACTACGAGCAGTACTTC.

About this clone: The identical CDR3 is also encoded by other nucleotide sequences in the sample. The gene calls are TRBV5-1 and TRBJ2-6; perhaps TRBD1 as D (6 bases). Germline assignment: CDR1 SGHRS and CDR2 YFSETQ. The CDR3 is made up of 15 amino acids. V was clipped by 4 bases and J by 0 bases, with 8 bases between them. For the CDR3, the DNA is TGCGCCAGCAGCCTGGGGGCCTCTGGGGCCAACGTCCTGACTTTC. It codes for CASSLGASGANVLTF.

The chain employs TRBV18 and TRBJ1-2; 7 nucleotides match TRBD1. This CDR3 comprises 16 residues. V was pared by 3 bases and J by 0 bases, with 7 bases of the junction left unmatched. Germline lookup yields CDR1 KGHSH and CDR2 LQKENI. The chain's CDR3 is CASSPSSGGANYGYTF. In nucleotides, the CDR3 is TGTGCCAGCTCACCTTCTTCAGGGGGAGCTAACTATGGCTACACCTTC.

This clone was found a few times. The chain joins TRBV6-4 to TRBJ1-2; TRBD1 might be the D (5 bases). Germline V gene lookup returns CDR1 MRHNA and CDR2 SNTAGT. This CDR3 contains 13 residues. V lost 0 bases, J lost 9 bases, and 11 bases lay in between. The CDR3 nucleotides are TGTGCCAGCAGTGACTCGACCAGGGAAAGCTACACCTTC. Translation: CASSDSTRESYTF.

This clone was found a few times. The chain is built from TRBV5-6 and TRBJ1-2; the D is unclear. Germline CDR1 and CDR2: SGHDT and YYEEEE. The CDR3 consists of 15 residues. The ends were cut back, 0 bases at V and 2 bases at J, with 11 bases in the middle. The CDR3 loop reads CASSLVVHLNYGYTF. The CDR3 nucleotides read TGTGCCAGCAGCTTGGTTGTACACCTCAACTATGGCTACACCTTC.

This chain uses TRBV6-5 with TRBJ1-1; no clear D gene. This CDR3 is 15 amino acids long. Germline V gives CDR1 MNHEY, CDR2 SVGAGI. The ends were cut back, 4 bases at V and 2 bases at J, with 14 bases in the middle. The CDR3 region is CASSWFSPGNTEAFF. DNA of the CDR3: TGTGCCAGCAGTTGGTTTTCCCCGGGTAACACTGAAGCTTTCTTT.

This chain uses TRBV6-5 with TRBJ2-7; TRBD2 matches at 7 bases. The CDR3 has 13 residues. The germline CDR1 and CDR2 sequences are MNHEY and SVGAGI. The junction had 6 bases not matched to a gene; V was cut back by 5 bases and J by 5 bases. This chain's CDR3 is CASSEVGGNEQYF. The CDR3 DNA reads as TGTGCCAGCAGTGAAGTGGGGGGGAACGAGCAGTACTTC.

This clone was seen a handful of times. CDR3 sequence (DNA): TGTGCCAGCAGTCTCCGCACCGGGACATCCTACGAGCAGTACTTC. Translated, it gives CASSLRTGTSYEQYF. This chain connects TRBV6-5 to TRBJ2-7, with TRBD1 as a possible D gene (6 bases). This CDR3 contains 15 residues. The V end lost 5 bases, the J end lost 1 base, and 15 bases lay between the germline ends. The germline V gene encodes CDR1 MNHEY and CDR2 SVGAGI.

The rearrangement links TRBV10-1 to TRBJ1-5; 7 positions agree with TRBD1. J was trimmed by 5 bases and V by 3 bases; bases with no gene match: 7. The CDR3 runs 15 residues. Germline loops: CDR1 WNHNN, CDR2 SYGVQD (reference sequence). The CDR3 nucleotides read TGCGCCAGCAGTGAAGGGGGCCCTGAGCATCAGCCCCAGCATTTT. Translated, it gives CASSEGGPEHQPQHF.

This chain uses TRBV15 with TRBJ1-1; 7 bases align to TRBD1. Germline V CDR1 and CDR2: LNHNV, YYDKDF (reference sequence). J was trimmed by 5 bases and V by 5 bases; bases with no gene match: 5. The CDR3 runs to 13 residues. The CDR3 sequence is CATSGAGGTEAFF. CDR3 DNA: TGTGCCACCAGCGGGGCAGGGGGAACTGAAGCTTTCTTT.

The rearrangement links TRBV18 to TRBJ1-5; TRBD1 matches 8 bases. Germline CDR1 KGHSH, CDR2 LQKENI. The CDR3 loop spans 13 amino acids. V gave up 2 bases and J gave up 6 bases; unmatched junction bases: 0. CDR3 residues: CASSPDRGQPQHF. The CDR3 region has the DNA TGTGCCAGCTCACCAGACAGGGGTCAGCCCCAGCATTTT.

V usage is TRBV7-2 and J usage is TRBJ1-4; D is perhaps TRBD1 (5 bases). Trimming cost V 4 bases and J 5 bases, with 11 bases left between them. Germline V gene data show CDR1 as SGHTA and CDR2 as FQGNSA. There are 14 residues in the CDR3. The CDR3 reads CASSSREGNEKLFF. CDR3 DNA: TGTGCCAGCAGCTCCAGGGAGGGGAATGAAAAACTGTTTTTT.

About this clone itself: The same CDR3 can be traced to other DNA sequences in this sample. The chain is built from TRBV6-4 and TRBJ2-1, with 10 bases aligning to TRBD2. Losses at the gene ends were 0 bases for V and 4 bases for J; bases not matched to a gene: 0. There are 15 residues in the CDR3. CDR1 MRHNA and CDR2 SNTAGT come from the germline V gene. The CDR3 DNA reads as TGTGCCAGCAGTGACTCAGCGGGGGGGTACAATGAGCAGTTCTTC. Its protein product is CASSDSAGGYNEQFF.

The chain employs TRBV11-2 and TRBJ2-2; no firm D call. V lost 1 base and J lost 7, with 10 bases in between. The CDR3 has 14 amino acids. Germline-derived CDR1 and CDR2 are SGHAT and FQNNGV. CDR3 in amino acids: CASSLARQVGELFF. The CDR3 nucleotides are TGTGCCAGCAGCTTAGCTCGGCAGGTCGGGGAGCTGTTTTTT. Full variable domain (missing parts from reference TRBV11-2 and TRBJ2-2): EAGVAQSPRYKIIEKRQSVAFWCNPISGHATLYWYQQILGQGPKLLIQFQNNGVVDDSQLPKDRFSAERLKGVDSTLKIQPAKLEDSAVYLCASSLARQVGELFFGEGSRLTVL.

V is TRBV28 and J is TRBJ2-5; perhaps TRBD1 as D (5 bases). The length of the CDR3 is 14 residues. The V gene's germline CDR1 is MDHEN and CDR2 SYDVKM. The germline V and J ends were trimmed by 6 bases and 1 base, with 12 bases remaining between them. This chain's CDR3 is CASSQQATQETQYF. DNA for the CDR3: TGTGCCAGCAGCCAACAGGCTACCCAAGAGACCCAGTACTTC.

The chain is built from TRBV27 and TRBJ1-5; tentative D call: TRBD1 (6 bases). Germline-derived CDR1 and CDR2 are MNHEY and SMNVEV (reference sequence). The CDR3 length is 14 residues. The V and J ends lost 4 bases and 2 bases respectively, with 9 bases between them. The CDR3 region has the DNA TGTGCCAGCAGTTCCAGGGGCGGCAATCAGCCCCAGCATTTT. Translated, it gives CASSSRGGNQPQHF.

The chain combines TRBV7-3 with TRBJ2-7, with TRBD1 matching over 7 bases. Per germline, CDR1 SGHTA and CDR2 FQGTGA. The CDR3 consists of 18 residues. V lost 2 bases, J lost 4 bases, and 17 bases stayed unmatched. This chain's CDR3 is CASSLSPYTGDIGYEQYF. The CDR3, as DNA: TGTGCCAGCAGCTTATCCCCCTACACAGGGGATATAGGTTACGAGCAGTACTTC. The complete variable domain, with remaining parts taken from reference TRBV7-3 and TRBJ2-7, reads GAGVSQTPSNKVTEKGKYVELRCDPISGHTALYWYRQSLGQGPEFLIYFQGTGAADDSGLPNDRFFAVRPEGSVSTLKIQRTERGDSAVYLCASSLSPYTGDIGYEQYFGPGTRLTVT.

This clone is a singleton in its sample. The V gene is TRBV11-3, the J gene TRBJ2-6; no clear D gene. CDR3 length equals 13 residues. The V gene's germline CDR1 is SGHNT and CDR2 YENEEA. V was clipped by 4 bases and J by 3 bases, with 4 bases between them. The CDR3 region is CASSYGGANVLTF. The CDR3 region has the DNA TGTGCCAGCAGCTACGGTGGGGCCAACGTCCTGACTTTC. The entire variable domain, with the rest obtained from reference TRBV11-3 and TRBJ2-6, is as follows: EAGVVQSPRYKIIEKKQPVAFWCNPISGHNTLYWYLQNLGQGPELLIRYENEEAVDDSQLPKDRFSAERLKGVDSTLKIQPAELGDSAVYLCASSYGGANVLTFGAGSRLTVL.

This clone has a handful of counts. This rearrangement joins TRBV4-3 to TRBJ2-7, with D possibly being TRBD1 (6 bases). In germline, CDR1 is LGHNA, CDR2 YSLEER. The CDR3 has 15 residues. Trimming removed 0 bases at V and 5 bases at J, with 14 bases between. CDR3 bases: TGCGCCAGCAGCCAAGAGGCCAGGGGAGAGAACGAGCAGTACTTC. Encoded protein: CASSQEARGENEQYF.

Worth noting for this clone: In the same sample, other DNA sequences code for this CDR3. The CDR3 DNA follows: TGTGCCAGCAGCTTAGGCAGGGGTAATTCACCCCTCCACTTT. Protein sequence: CASSLGRGNSPLHF. The V gene is TRBV5-8, the J gene TRBJ1-6; D perhaps matches TRBD1 (6 bases). The ends were cut back, 2 bases at V and 6 bases at J, with 9 bases in the middle. The CDR3 spans 14 residues. Germline V gene sequence: CDR1 SGHTS, CDR2 YDEGEE.

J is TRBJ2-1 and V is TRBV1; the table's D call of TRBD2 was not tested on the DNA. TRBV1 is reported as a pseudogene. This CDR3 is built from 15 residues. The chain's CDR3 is CTSAPPREIYNEQFF. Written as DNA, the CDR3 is TGCACCAGCGCGCCCCCACGAGAGATTTACAATGAGCAGTTCTTC.